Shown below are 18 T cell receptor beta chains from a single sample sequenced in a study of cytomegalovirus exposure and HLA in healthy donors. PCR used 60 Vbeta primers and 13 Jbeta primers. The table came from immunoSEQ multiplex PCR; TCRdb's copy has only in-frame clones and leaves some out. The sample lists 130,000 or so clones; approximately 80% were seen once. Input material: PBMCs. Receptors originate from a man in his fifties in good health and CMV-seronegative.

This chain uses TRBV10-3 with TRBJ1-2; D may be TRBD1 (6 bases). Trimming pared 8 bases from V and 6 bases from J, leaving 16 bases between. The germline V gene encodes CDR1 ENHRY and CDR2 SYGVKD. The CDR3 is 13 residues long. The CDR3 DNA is TGTGCCATCGCGCGCAGGGGCAGTCATGGCTACACCTTC. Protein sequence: CAIARRGSHGYTF.

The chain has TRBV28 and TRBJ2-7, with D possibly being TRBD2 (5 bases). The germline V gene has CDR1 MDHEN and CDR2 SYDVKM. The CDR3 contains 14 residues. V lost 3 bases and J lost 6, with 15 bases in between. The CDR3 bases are TGTGCCAGCAGTTTTTCTCGAGGGAGTCTCGAGCAGTACTTC. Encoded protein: CASSFSRGSLEQYF.

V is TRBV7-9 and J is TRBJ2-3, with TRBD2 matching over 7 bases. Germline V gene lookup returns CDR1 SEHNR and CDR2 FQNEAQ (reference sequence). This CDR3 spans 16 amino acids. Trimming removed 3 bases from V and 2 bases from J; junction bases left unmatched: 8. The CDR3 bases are TGTGCCAGCAGCTTCTATGAGGGAGGGCCCACAGATACGCAGTATTTT. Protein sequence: CASSFYEGGPTDTQYF.

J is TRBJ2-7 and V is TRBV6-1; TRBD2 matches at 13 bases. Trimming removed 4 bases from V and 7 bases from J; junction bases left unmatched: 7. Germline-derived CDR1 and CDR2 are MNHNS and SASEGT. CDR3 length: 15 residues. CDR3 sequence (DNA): TGTGCCAGCAGTGCAGGGACTAGCGGGACAGGAGAGCAGTACTTC. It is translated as CASSAGTSGTGEQYF.

The CDR3 region is CAWSVPSLPLNEQFF. CDR3 DNA sequence: TGTGCCTGGAGTGTACCTAGCCTTCCCCTCAATGAGCAGTTCTTC. V is TRBV30 and J is TRBJ2-1; the D gene is possibly TRBD2 (5 bases). There are 15 residues in the CDR3. V dropped 0 bases and J dropped 6 bases, with 15 bases sitting between them. Germline V gives CDR1 GTSNPN, CDR2 SVGIG (reference sequence).

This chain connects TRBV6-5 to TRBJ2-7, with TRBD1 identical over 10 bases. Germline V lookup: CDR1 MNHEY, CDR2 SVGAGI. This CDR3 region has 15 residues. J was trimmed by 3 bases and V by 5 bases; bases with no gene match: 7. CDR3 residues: CASSNAGTGVYEQYF. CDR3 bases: TGTGCCAGCAGTAACGCCGGGACAGGGGTCTACGAGCAGTACTTC.

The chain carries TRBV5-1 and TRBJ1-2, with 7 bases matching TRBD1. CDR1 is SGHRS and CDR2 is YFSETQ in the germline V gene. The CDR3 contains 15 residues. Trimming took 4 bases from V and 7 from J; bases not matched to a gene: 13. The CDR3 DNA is TGCGCCAGCAGCCCTTCTGGGACAGAGGTTTTTGGCTACACCTTC. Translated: CASSPSGTEVFGYTF.

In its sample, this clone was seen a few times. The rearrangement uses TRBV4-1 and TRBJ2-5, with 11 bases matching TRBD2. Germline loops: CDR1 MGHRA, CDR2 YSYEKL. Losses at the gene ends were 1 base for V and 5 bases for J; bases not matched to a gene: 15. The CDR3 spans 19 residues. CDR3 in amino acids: CASSQVNLVAGGWGETQYF. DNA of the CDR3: TGCGCCAGCAGCCAAGTCAATCTCGTAGCGGGAGGGTGGGGGGAGACCCAGTACTTC.

CDR3 in amino acids: CASSPTQYQETQYF. CDR3 nucleotide sequence: TGTGCCAGCAGTCCGACTCAGTACCAAGAGACCCAGTACTTC. The chain has TRBV2 and TRBJ2-5; D is ambiguous. Germline V CDR1 and CDR2: SNHLY, FYNNEI. V lost 5 bases and J 0 bases, leaving 10 bases between the germline ends. The length of the CDR3 is 14 residues.

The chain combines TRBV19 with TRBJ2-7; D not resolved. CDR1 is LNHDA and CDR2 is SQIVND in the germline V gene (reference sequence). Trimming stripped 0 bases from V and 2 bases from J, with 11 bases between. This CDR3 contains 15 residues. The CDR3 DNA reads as TGTGCCAGTAGTATAGAACTATTACCCCCCTACGAGCAGTACTTC. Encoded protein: CASSIELLPPYEQYF.

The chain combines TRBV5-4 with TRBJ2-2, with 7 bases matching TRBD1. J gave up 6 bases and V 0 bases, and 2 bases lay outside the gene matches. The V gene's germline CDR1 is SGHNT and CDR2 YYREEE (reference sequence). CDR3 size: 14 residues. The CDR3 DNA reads TGTGCCAGCAGCTTGGGAACAGGGGCCGGGGAGCTGTTTTTT. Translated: CASSLGTGAGELFF.

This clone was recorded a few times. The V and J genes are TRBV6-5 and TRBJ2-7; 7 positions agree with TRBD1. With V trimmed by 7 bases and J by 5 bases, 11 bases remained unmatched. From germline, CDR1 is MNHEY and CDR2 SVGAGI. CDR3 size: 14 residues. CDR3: CASTKQGNIHEQYF. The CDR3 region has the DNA TGTGCCAGCACCAAACAGGGGAACATCCACGAGCAGTACTTC.

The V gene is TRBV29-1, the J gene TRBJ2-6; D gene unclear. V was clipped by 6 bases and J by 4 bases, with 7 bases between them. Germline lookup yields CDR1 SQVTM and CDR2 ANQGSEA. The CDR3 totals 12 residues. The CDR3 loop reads CSVMAGANVLTF. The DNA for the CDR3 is TGCAGCGTAATGGCCGGGGCCAACGTCCTGACTTTC.

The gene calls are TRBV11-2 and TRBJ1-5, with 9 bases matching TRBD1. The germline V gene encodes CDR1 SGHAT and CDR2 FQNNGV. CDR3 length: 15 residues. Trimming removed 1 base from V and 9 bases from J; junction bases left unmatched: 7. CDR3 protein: CASSLATGGKGPQHF. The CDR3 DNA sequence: TGTGCCAGCAGCTTAGCGACAGGGGGAAAGGGGCCCCAGCATTTT.

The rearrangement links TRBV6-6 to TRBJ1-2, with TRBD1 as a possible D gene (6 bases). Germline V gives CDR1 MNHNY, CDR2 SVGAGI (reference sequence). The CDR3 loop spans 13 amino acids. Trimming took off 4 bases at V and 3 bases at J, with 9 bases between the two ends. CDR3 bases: TGTGCCAGCAGTTCAGGGGCGGACTATGGCTACACCTTC. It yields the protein CASSSGADYGYTF.

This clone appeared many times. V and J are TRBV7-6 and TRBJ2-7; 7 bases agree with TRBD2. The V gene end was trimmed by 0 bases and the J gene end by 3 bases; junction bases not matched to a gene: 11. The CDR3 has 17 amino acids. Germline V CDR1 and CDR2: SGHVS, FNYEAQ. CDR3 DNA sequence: TGTGCCAGCAGCTTAGCCCCTCGCGGGAGAACTGGCTACGAGCAGTACTTC. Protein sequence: CASSLAPRGRTGYEQYF.

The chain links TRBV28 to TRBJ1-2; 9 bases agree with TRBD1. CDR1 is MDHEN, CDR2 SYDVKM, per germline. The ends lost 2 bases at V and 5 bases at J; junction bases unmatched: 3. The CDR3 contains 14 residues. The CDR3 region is CASSLRGQGYGYTF. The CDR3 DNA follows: TGTGCCAGCAGTTTACGGGGACAGGGTTATGGCTACACCTTC.

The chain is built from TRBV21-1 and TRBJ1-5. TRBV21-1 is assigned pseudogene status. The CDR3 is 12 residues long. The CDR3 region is CASRVSVQPQHF. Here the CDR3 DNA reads TGTGCCAGCAGAGTGTCGGTGCAGCCCCAGCATTTT.